The 17 T cell receptor beta chains reported below all come from one sample, sequenced in a study of CD8 T cells in ankylosing spondylitis. TCRdb ran MiXCR on the 5' RACE reads and lists one entry per CDR3 protein. The sample yields approximately 350,000 distinct CDR3 sequences, roughly 22% seen once. The sequencing sample was made of blood, either unsorted or a sorted T cell fraction (not recorded which). Source of these receptors: a male donor with ankylosing spondylitis or in good health (not recorded which).

The sample holds a few counts of this clonotype. CDR3 in amino acids: CASRPRDSSYIQYF. The CDR3 DNA follows: TGTGCCAGCAGACCCCGGGACAGCTCCTACATTCAGTACTTC. The chain couples TRBV12-3 or TRBV12-4 to TRBJ2-4; 7 bases line up with TRBD1. This CDR3 spans 14 amino acids. V lost 6 bases, J lost 8 bases, and 10 bases stayed unmatched.

V usage is TRBV12-3 or TRBV12-4 and J usage is TRBJ2-1; the match to TRBD1 covers 9 bases. This CDR3 is 15 amino acids long. The V gene end was trimmed by 0 bases and the J gene end by 8 bases; junction bases not matched to a gene: 5. The CDR3 region has the DNA TGTGCCAGCAGTTTAGCGGGGACAGGGAAACATGAGCAGTTCTTC. Amino acids: CASSLAGTGKHEQFF.

Ten or more counts support this clonotype. The chain couples TRBV27 to TRBJ2-2; D is unclear. V dropped 4 bases and J dropped 4 bases, with 10 bases sitting between them. CDR1 is MNHEY, CDR2 SMNVEV, per germline (reference sequence). There are 14 residues in the CDR3. The CDR3 loop is CASSSRPLTGELFF. In nucleotides, the CDR3 is TGTGCCAGCAGTTCCCGACCCCTCACCGGGGAGCTGTTTTTT.

In its sample, this clonotype was seen a few times. The chain carries TRBV27 and TRBJ2-1, with 7 bases identical to TRBD2. The CDR3 has 15 amino acids. The V and J ends lost 2 bases and 8 bases, in that order; junction bases with no gene match: 9. Germline lookup yields CDR1 MNHEY and CDR2 SMNVEV (reference sequence). The CDR3 nucleotides read TGTGCCAGCAGTTTAAGAGGTGGGGGGGACGATGAGCAGTTCTTC. Translating gives CASSLRGGGDDEQFF.

This clonotype was seen only a few times. The gene calls are TRBV20-1 and TRBJ2-5, with D possibly being TRBD1 (5 bases). The ends were cut back, 7 bases at V and 5 bases at J, with 29 bases in the middle. The CDR3 consists of 17 residues. CDR1 is DFQATT and CDR2 is SNEGSKA in the germline V gene (reference sequence). In DNA, the CDR3 is TGCAGTGTCCCCTATTACGACAGCAGGATTTTTGAGGAGACCCAGTACTTC. Amino acid sequence: CSVPYYDSRIFEETQYF.

V and J are TRBV3-1 and TRBJ2-5, with D maybe TRBD2 (5 bases). The CDR3 runs 13 residues. With 5 bases removed from V and 5 bases from J, the gap between germline ends came to 12 bases. Germline V gene sequence: CDR1 LGHDT, CDR2 YNNKEL (reference sequence). The CDR3 DNA reads as TGTGCCAGCAGCTCGATACCGGGGGAGACCCAGTACTTC. Amino acids: CASSSIPGETQYF.

The V gene is TRBV15, the J gene TRBJ2-1, with TRBD2 matching over 9 bases. J was trimmed by 8 bases and V by 0 bases; bases with no gene match: 14. The germline CDR1 and CDR2 sequences are LNHNV and YYDKDF (reference sequence). There are 18 residues in the CDR3. The chain's CDR3 is CATSRDWGAGGPEDEQFF. CDR3 DNA sequence: TGTGCCACCAGCAGAGATTGGGGAGCGGGGGGCCCCGAGGATGAGCAGTTCTTC.

V and J are TRBV20-1 and TRBJ2-7, with D possibly being TRBD1 or TRBD2 (6 bases each). CDR3 length: 17 amino acids. Trimming shortened V by 0 bases and J by 0 bases, and 18 bases separated the two germline ends. CDR1 and CDR2 (germline): DFQATT, SNEGSKA (reference sequence). CDR3 amino acids: CSAREGGGQLNSYEQYF. In nucleotides, the CDR3 is TGCAGTGCTAGAGAGGGAGGAGGACAGCTTAACTCCTACGAGCAGTACTTC.

This clonotype came up many times. The V and J genes are TRBV28 and TRBJ2-1; D remains unclear. The CDR3 covers 15 residues. CDR1 MDHEN and CDR2 SYDVKM come from the germline V gene. Trimming took 3 bases from V and 4 from J, leaving 13 bases between them. The CDR3 reads CASSFPQLAYNEQFF. The CDR3 coding sequence is TGTGCCAGCAGTTTCCCCCAGTTGGCTTACAATGAGCAGTTCTTC.

The sample holds a few counts of this clonotype. V usage is TRBV6-5 and J usage is TRBJ2-3, with D possibly being TRBD2 (5 bases). V was pared by 0 bases and J by 4 bases, with 8 bases between. The CDR3 runs to 14 residues. Germline loops: CDR1 MNHEY, CDR2 SVGAGI. The CDR3 loop reads CASSYSLAADTQYF. As DNA, the CDR3 is TGTGCCAGCAGTTACTCCCTAGCCGCAGATACGCAGTATTTT.

This chain links TRBV12-3 or TRBV12-4 with TRBJ1-5; D may be TRBD1 (5 bases). The CDR3 is 14 residues long. Trimming shortened V by 7 bases and J by 5 bases, and 15 bases separated the two germline ends. CDR3 sequence (DNA): TGTGCCAGCACCCCCGGCCAACAGGATCAGCCCCAGCATTTT. It is translated as CASTPGQQDQPQHF.

This clonotype has a handful of counts. This rearrangement joins TRBV6-1 to TRBJ1-6; 7 bases match TRBD1. The CDR3 has 15 amino acids. Germline lookup yields CDR1 MNHNS and CDR2 SASEGT. V dropped 6 bases and J dropped 5; count of bases not matched to a gene: 7. CDR3 in DNA: TGTGCCAGCAGATTCGGGACAGAGAATAATTCACCCCTCCACTTT. Protein product: CASRFGTENNSPLHF.

This clonotype was observed a few times. J is TRBJ1-6 and V is TRBV3-1; the D gene is possibly TRBD1 (5 bases). The CDR3 has 16 residues. Trimming took 5 bases from V and 4 from J, leaving 15 bases between them. Germline-derived CDR1 and CDR2 are LGHDT and YNNKEL (reference sequence). The CDR3: CASSSKGPIYNSPLHF. The CDR3 coding sequence is TGTGCCAGCAGCTCGAAGGGACCGATTTATAATTCACCCCTCCACTTT.

The genes are TRBV28 and TRBJ2-3, with TRBD2 matching 11 bases. V lost 10 bases, J lost 3 bases, and 9 bases stayed unmatched. This CDR3 is 15 amino acids long. CDR1 MDHEN and CDR2 SYDVKM come from the germline V gene. CDR3 coding DNA: TGTGCCAACTATCCCGGGACTAGCGGAACAGATACGCAGTATTTT. Its protein product is CANYPGTSGTDTQYF.

This sequence joins TRBV7-9 and TRBJ1-4; TRBD1 aligns across 8 bases. Germline-derived CDR1 and CDR2 are SEHNR and FQNEAQ (reference sequence). CDR3 length: 14 residues. V dropped 4 bases and J dropped 8; count of bases not matched to a gene: 6. The CDR3 loop reads CASSSGQGNEKLFF. The CDR3 coding sequence is TGTGCCAGCAGCTCCGGACAGGGTAACGAAAAACTGTTTTTT.

This chain joins TRBV6-1 and TRBJ2-7, with D uncertain. CDR3 length: 15 amino acids. Germline V gene data show CDR1 as MNHNS and CDR2 as SASEGT. The V end was cut by 5 bases, the J end by 7 bases, with 21 bases between. CDR3 residues: CASSPQQTTLKEQYF. CDR3 sequence (DNA): TGTGCCAGCAGTCCACAACAGACAACCTTAAAAGAGCAGTACTTC.

The chain joins TRBV7-2 to TRBJ2-5; D gene uncertain. Germline loops: CDR1 SGHTA, CDR2 FQGNSA. The V end was cut by 1 base, the J end by 5 bases, with 14 bases between. The CDR3 has 15 residues. The CDR3 nucleotides read TGTGCCAGCAGCTTAGTACCGACTCGTTGGGAGACCCAGTACTTC. This gives the protein CASSLVPTRWETQYF.